Listed below are T cell receptor beta chains from one sample, sequenced in a study of T cells expressing NK-cell markers. Following a re-call of the 5' RACE reads, TCRdb has one entry per CDR3 protein and lacks DNA. The clone table shows 150,000 or so distinct CDR3 sequences, with the ten largest holding about 18%. Sequenced input: blood T cells: a sorted CD56 or NKG2C T cell subset, CD4+ or CD8+ T cells, or bulk PBMC T cells (not recorded which). These receptors were taken from a woman between 18 and 69 years old in good health. Each CDR3 is given with its conserved first and last residue. Fields, in order: J gene, V gene, CDR3 protein.

j_gene: TRBJ2-7; v_gene: TRBV12-3/TRBV12-4; CDR3aa: CASKVSAGEQYF
j_gene: TRBJ2-6; v_gene: TRBV4-2; CDR3aa: CASSQAGSSGANVLTF
j_gene: TRBJ2-1; v_gene: TRBV20-1; CDR3aa: CSAREPRRGGLSYNEQFF
j_gene: TRBJ1-2; v_gene: TRBV12-3/TRBV12-4; CDR3aa: CASSSGGHNYTF
j_gene: TRBJ1-2; v_gene: TRBV3-1; CDR3aa: CASSPSTGAGYTF
j_gene: TRBJ1-2; v_gene: TRBV6-1; CDR3aa: CASSPGTGPYGYTF
j_gene: TRBJ2-2; v_gene: TRBV2; CDR3aa: CASSSQGGGNTGELFF
j_gene: TRBJ1-1; v_gene: TRBV12-3/TRBV12-4; CDR3aa: CASSPVVGKYTEAFF
j_gene: TRBJ2-3; v_gene: TRBV7-8; CDR3aa: CASSIGTGSTDTQYF
j_gene: TRBJ2-1; v_gene: TRBV3-1; CDR3aa: CASSQWGSGLAANEQFF
j_gene: TRBJ1-1; v_gene: TRBV20-1; CDR3aa: CSARKQGGTEAFF
j_gene: TRBJ2-1; v_gene: TRBV7-2; CDR3aa: CASSPFLGSSYNEQFF
j_gene: TRBJ2-1; v_gene: TRBV5-8; CDR3aa: CASSSFPNPTSQFF
j_gene: TRBJ2-1; v_gene: TRBV20-1; CDR3aa: CSAKGLVFDEQFF
j_gene: TRBJ2-3; v_gene: TRBV28; CDR3aa: CASSLQVPGTDTQYF
j_gene: TRBJ1-2; v_gene: TRBV29-1; CDR3aa: CSVDDTGGGGYTF
j_gene: TRBJ1-4; v_gene: TRBV18; CDR3aa: CASSPPSSEKLFF
j_gene: TRBJ2-3; v_gene: TRBV4-1; CDR3aa: CASSQDIGTHTDTQYF
j_gene: TRBJ1-2; v_gene: TRBV7-9; CDR3aa: CASSLDGANYGYTF
j_gene: TRBJ2-7; v_gene: TRBV5-5; CDR3aa: CASSLRDSFTYEQYF
j_gene: TRBJ1-1; v_gene: TRBV14; CDR3aa: CASSGWNFRVNTEAFF
j_gene: TRBJ2-7; v_gene: TRBV14; CDR3aa: CASSPMDYFSYEQYF
j_gene: TRBJ2-6; v_gene: TRBV5-1; CDR3aa: CASSLGVAPAGANVLTF
j_gene: TRBJ1-5; v_gene: TRBV28; CDR3aa: CASRRAPGSQPQHF
j_gene: TRBJ2-7; v_gene: TRBV4-1; CDR3aa: CASSPPRSAPSYEQYF
j_gene: TRBJ2-1; v_gene: TRBV20-1; CDR3aa: CSARETGGLYNEQFF
j_gene: TRBJ2-2; v_gene: TRBV7-6; CDR3aa: CASSFSGIAGELFF
j_gene: TRBJ1-1; v_gene: TRBV6-5; CDR3aa: CASSSLLGIPGQAFF
j_gene: TRBJ2-1; v_gene: TRBV6-5; CDR3aa: CASSYQREQFF
j_gene: TRBJ2-7; v_gene: TRBV27; CDR3aa: CASSSGQNSYEQYF
j_gene: TRBJ2-7; v_gene: TRBV5-1; CDR3aa: CASSLGSASNEQYF
j_gene: TRBJ2-1; v_gene: TRBV24-1; CDR3aa: CATSVAYEQFF
j_gene: TRBJ1-2; v_gene: TRBV4-1; CDR3aa: CASSQVVAVGGYTF
j_gene: TRBJ2-7; v_gene: TRBV3-1; CDR3aa: CASSHGIFYEQYF
j_gene: TRBJ2-1; v_gene: TRBV4-1; CDR3aa: CASSAHYGATNEQFF
j_gene: TRBJ2-5; v_gene: TRBV12-3/TRBV12-4; CDR3aa: CASTPNGGTGHGETQYF
j_gene: TRBJ2-7; v_gene: TRBV24-1; CDR3aa: CATSDGRDVRNEQYF
j_gene: TRBJ2-7; v_gene: TRBV19; CDR3aa: CASSLRDSYFYEQYF
j_gene: TRBJ2-1; v_gene: TRBV11-2; CDR3aa: CASSLWSAIEQFF
j_gene: TRBJ2-7; v_gene: TRBV3-1; CDR3aa: CASSQDRGAGASSYEQYF
j_gene: TRBJ2-3; v_gene: TRBV11-2; CDR3aa: CASSLAGRGTTDTQYF